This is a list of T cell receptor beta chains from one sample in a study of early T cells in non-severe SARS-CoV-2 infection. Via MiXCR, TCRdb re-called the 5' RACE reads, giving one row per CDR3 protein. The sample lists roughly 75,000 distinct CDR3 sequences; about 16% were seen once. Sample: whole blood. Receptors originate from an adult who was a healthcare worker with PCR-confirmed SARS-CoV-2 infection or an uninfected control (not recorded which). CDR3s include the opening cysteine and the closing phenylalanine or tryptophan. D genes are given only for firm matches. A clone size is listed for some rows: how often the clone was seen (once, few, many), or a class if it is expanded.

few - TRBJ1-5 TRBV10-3 TGTGCCATCTCCGGGGATAGCAATCAGCCCCAGCATTTT CAISGDSNQPQHF
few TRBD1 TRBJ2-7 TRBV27 TGTGCCAGCAGTCCCGGACAGGGGGCATCTGGGCAGTACTTC CASSPGQGASGQYF
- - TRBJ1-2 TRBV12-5 TGTGCTAGTGCCGGTGGGGATATGGGCTACACCTTC CASAGGDMGYTF
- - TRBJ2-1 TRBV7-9 TGTGCCAGCAGCCCCGAGGCCACGGGACTGCACAATGAGCAGTTCTTC CASSPEATGLHNEQFF
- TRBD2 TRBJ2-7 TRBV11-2 TGTGCCAGCAGCCCCGTCCTAGCGGTCCTTTCCTACGAGCAGTACTTC CASSPVLAVLSYEQYF
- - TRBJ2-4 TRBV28 TGTGCCAGCAGTCAGCAGGGGGCGGGGGACATTCAGTACTTC CASSQQGAGDIQYF
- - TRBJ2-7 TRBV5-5 TGTGCCAGCACCTCAGATTCCTACGAGCAGTACTTC CASTSDSYEQYF
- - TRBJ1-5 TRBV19 TGTGCCAGTCACCCCACAGGAGACAGATTTACCTATAGCAATCAGCCCCAGCATTTT CASHPTGDRFTYSNQPQHF
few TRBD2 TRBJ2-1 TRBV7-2 TGTGCCAGCAGCGTGGGGGGAGGGCCCAATGAGCAGTTCTTC CASSVGGGPNEQFF
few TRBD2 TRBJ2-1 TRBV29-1 TGCAGCGCCTATACTAGCGGGCCGATCTATGAGCAGTTCTTC CSAYTSGPIYEQFF
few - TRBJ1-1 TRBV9 TGTGCCAGCAGCAGGGGGACATTGAACACTGAAGCTTTCTTT CASSRGTLNTEAFF
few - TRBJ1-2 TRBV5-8 TGTGCCAGCAGCTTGGACAGGACACGCAATGGCTACACCTTC CASSLDRTRNGYTF
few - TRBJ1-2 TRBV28 TGTGCCAGCAGTGGCAGCGCTAACTATGGCTACACCTTC CASSGSANYGYTF
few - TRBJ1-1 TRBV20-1 TGCAGCGCTGGGGAGAACACTGAAGCTTTCTTT CSAGENTEAFF
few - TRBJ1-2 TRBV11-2 TGTGCCAGCAGCTTCCGGGGGGCAGGAGCCTATGGCTACACCTTC CASSFRGAGAYGYTF
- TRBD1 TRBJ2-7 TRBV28 TGTGCCAGCAGTCCCCGGACAGGGTACTCCTACGAGCAGTACTTC CASSPRTGYSYEQYF
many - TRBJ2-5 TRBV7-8 TGTGCCAGCAGCTTCCCTCGGGCCATCCCAGAGACCCAGTACTTC CASSFPRAIPETQYF
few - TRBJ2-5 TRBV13 TGTGCCAGCAGTCACCTGGGCGGGTTGCCCGCAGAGACCCAGTACTTC CASSHLGGLPAETQYF
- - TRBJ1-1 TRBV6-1 TGTGCCAGCAGGGTGAAACTAAACACTGAAGCTTTCTTT CASRVKLNTEAFF
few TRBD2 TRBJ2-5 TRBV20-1 TGCAGTGCTGAGGCTAGCGGGCGCCAAGAGACCCAGTACTTC CSAEASGRQETQYF
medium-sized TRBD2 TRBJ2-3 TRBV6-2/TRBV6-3 TGTGCCAGCAGTCCACCGGGACTAGCGGGGGAAGGGGGCACAGATACGCAGTATTTT CASSPPGLAGEGGTDTQYF
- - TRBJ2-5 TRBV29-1 TGCAGCGTTGGACCGACAGGAAGCCCAGGAGAGACCCAGTACTTC CSVGPTGSPGETQYF
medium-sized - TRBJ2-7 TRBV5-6 TGTGCCAGCAGCTTGGGGGGGCGAGTCCAGCAGTACTTC CASSLGGRVQQYF
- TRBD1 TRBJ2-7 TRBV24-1 TGTGCCACCAGTGAGAGGGGGCGCGAGCAGTACTTC CATSERGREQYF
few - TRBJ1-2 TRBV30 TGTGCCTGGAGTCCCGGTACTTTTTCAGTTTCGGGCTACACCTTC CAWSPGTFSVSGYTF
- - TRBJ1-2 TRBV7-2 TGTGCCAGCAGCTTGGCGCCCCTCTATGGCTACACCTTC CASSLAPLYGYTF
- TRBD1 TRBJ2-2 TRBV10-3 TGTGCCATCAGGGGACAGCTCACCGGGGAGCTGTTTTTT CAIRGQLTGELFF
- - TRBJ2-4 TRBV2 TGTGCCAGCAGTGAAGGGGCAGAGGCCATTCAGTACTTC CASSEGAEAIQYF
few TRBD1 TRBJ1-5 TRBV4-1 TGCGCCAGCAGCCAACCGGGACAGGGAAGTCAGCCCCAGCATTTT CASSQPGQGSQPQHF
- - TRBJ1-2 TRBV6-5 TGTGCCAGCAGTTACTCGAGACAGCTCTTCTATGGCTACACCTTC CASSYSRQLFYGYTF
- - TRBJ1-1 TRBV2 TGTGCCAGCAGCTCACAGAGAGCCACTGAAGCTTTCTTT CASSSQRATEAFF
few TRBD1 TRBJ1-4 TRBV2 TGTGCCAGCAGTCGGACAGGGGGCAAGGAAAAACTGTTTTTT CASSRTGGKEKLFF
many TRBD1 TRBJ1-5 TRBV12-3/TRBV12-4 TGTGCCAGCAGTTTGGCGGGTACGGGACAGGGGGCCTCTCAGCCCCAGCATTTT CASSLAGTGQGASQPQHF
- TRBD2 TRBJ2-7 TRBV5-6 TGTGCCAGCCGATGGCAGGGGACTAGCGGGGGGACGACCTACGAGCAGTACTTC CASRWQGTSGGTTYEQYF
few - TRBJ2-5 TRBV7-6 TGTGCCAGCAGCTTACTGGGGCGGGAGACCCAGTACTTC CASSLLGRETQYF
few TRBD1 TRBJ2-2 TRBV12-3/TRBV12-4 TGTGCCAGCAGTTCGCCGGGACAGGGCCAGACCGGGGAGCTGTTTTTT CASSSPGQGQTGELFF
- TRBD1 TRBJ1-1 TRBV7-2 TGTGCCAGCCATCAGGGGGGGAAGGAAACTGAAGCTTTCTTT CASHQGGKETEAFF
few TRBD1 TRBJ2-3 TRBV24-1 TGTGCCACCAGTGATTTGCTTGACAGGGGGGCAGATACGCAGTATTTT CATSDLLDRGADTQYF
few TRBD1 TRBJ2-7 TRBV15 TGTGCCACCAGCAGGGACAGGAATCTTTACGAGCAGTACTTC CATSRDRNLYEQYF
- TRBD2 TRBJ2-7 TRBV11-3 TGTGCCAGCAGCGGGACCGGGACTAGCGGGAACCACGAGCAGTACTTC CASSGTGTSGNHEQYF
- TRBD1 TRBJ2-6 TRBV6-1 TGTGCCAGCACCGGAATAGGGACAGGGCTCTCTGGGGCCAACGTCCTGACTTTC CASTGIGTGLSGANVLTF